This T cell receptor (beta chain) is drawn from a study of Graves' ophthalmopathy and Graves' hyperthyroidism. RNA served as the template for amplifying TCR beta CDR3 regions. Amplification began with first-round RT-PCR using HTBI primers, then second-round multiplex PCR was performed. One entry per CDR3 protein results from TCRdb running MiXCR on the multiplex PCR reads. The sample holds 350,000 to 450,000 distinct CDR3 sequences, about 18% seen once. The CDR3 is 14 amino acids. Looked up from germline, CDR1 is SNHLY and CDR2 is FYNNEI. V dropped 7 bases and J dropped 6; count of bases not matched to a gene: 7. Study results and limitations: The model flagged ophthalmopathy progression at 65% to 71% sensitivity and 72.22% specificity.

About this clonotype itself: The target antigen is unknown.

The sequencing sample was made of peripheral blood. The V and J genes are TRBV2 and TRBJ2-4; 9 nucleotides agree with TRBD1. This sequence originates from a woman between 18 and 29 years old with Graves' ophthalmopathy. Here the CDR3 reads CASNPTGGVNIQYF. The CDR3 nucleotides are TGTGCCAGCAACCCAACAGGGGGCGTAAACATTCAGTACTTC.